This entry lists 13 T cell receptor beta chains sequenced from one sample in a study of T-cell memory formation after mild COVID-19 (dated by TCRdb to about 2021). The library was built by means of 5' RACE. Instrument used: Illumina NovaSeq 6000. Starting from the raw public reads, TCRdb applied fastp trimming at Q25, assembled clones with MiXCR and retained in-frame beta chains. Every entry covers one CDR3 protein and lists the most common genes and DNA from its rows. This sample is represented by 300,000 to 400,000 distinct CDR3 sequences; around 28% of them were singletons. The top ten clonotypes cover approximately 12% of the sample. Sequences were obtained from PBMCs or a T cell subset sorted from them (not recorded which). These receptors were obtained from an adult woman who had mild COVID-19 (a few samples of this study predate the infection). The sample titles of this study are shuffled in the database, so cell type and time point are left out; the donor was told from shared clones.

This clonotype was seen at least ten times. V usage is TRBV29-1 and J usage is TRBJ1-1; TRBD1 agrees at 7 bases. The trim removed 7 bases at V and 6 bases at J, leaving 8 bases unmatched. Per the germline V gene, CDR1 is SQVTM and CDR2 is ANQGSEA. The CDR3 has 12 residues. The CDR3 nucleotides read TGCAGCGCCTCCAGGGGGAGGGCTGAAGCTTTCTTT. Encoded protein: CSASRGRAEAFF.

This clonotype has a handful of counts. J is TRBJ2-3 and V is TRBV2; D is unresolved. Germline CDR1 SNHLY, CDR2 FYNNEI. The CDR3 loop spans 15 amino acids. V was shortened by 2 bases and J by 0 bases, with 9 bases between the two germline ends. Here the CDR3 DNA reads TGTGCCAGCAGTGAAAGGCCGAGCAGCACAGATACGCAGTATTTT. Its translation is CASSERPSSTDTQYF.

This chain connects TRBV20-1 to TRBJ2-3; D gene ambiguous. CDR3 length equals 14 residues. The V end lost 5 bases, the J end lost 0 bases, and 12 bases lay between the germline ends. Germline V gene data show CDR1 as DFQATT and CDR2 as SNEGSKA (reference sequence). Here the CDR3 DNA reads TGCAGTGCTCCCCTTTATTCTAGCACAGATACGCAGTATTTT. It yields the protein CSAPLYSSTDTQYF.

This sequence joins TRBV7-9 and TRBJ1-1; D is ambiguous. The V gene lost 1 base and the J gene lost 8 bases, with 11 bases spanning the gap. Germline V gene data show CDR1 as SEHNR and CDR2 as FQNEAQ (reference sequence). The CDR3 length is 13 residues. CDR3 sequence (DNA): TGTGCCAGCAGCTTAGTGGAGTTCCAGGAAGCTTTCTTT. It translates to CASSLVEFQEAFF. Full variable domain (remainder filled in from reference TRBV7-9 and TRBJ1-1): DTGVSQNPRHKITKRGQNVTFRCDPISEHNRLYWYRQTLGQGPEFLTYFQNEAQLEKSRLLSDRFSAERPKGSFSTLEIQRTEQGDSAMYLCASSLVEFQEAFFGQGTRLTVV.

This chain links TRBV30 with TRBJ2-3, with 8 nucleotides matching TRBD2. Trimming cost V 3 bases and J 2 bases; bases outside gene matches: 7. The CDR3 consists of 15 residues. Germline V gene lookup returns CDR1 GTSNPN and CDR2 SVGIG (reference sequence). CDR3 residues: CAWSLTGGFTDTQYF. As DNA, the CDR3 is TGTGCCTGGAGCCTGACGGGGGGGTTCACAGATACGCAGTATTTT.

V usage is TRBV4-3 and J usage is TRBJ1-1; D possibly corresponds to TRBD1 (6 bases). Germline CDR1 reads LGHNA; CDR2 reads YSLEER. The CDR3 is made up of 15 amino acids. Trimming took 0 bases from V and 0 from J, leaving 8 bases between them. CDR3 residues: CASSQDRGVNTEAFF. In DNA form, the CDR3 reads TGCGCCAGCAGCCAAGATAGGGGGGTGAACACTGAAGCTTTCTTT.

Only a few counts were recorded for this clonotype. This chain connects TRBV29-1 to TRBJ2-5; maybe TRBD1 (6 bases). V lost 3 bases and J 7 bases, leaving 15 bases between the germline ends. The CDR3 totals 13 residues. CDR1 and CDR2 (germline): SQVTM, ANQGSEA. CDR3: CSVERTVKGTQYF. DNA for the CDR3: TGCAGCGTTGAGCGGACAGTAAAAGGGACCCAGTACTTC. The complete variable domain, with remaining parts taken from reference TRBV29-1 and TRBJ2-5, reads SAVISQKPSRDICQRGTSLTIQCQVDSQVTMMFWYRQQPGQSLTLIATANQGSEATYESGFVIDKFPISRPNLTFSTLTVSNMSPEDSSIYLCSVERTVKGTQYFGPGTRLLVL.

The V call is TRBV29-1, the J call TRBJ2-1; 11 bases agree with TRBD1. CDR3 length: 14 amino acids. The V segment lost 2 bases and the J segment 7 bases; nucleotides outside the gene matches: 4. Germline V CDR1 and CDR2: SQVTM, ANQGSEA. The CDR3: CSVELGTGGNEQFF. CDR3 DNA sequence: TGCAGCGTTGAACTAGGGACAGGGGGTAATGAGCAGTTCTTC.

CDR3 bases: TGCGCCAGCAGCCATACAGCGGGGTTAAACACTGAAGCTTTCTTT. Translated, it gives CASSHTAGLNTEAFF. The chain is built from TRBV5-1 and TRBJ1-1; no definite D call. Germline CDR1 and CDR2: SGHRS and YFSETQ. CDR3 size: 15 residues. Trimming stripped 4 bases from V and 2 bases from J, with 15 bases between.

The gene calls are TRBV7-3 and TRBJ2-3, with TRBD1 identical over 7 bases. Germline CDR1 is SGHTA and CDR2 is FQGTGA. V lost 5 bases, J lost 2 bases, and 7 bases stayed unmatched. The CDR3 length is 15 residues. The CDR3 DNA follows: TGTGCCAGCAGCCAGGGGGACCACGACACAGATACGCAGTATTTT. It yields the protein CASSQGDHDTDTQYF. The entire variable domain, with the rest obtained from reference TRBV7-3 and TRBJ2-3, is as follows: GAGVSQTPSNKVTEKGKYVELRCDPISGHTALYWYRQSLGQGPEFLIYFQGTGAADDSGLPNDRFFAVRPEGSVSTLKIQRTERGDSAVYLCASSQGDHDTDTQYFGPGTRLTVL.

Here the CDR3 DNA reads TGCGCCAGCAGCCAAGAGGTCGTGGGGGGGTCCTACGAGCAGTACTTC. Its protein is CASSQEVVGGSYEQYF. This rearrangement joins TRBV4-3 to TRBJ2-7, with 7 bases aligning to TRBD2. CDR1 LGHNA and CDR2 YSLEER come from the germline V gene. V lost 0 bases, J lost 1 base, and 6 bases stayed unmatched. CDR3 length: 16 residues.

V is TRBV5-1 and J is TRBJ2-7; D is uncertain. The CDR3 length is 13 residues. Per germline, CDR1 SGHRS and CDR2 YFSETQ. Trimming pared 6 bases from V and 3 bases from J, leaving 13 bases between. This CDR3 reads CASTPLNDYEQYF. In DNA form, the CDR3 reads TGCGCCAGCACTCCACTGAACGACTACGAGCAGTACTTC.

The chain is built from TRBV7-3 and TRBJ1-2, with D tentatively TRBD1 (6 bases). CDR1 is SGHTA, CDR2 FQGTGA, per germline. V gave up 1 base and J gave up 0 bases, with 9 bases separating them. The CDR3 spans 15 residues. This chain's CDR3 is CASSLIGGANYGYTF. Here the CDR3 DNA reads TGTGCCAGCAGCTTAATAGGGGGAGCTAACTATGGCTACACCTTC.